These 26 T cell receptor beta chains share one sample of origin, sequenced in a study of cytomegalovirus exposure and HLA in healthy donors. Sequencing was performed with immunoSEQ multiplex PCR; in TCRdb, only in-frame clones are kept and a portion is missing. The repertoire holds roughly 130,000 clones, with about nine tenths as singletons. Sequenced sample: PBMCs. The receptors here all came from a young woman in good health and CMV-seropositive.

The V call is TRBV19, the J call TRBJ2-7; 7 bases map to TRBD1. The germline gives CDR1 LNHDA, CDR2 SQIVND (reference sequence). The CDR3 is made up of 13 amino acids. Trimming cost V 6 bases and J 2 bases; bases outside gene matches: 4. The CDR3 bases are TGTGCCAGTAGCCGGGACAGAGCCTACGAGCAGTACTTC. This encodes CASSRDRAYEQYF. The full variable domain, with the rest looked up from reference TRBV19 and TRBJ2-7, is DGGITQSPKYLFRKEGQNVTLSCEQNLNHDAMYWYRQDPGQGLRLIYYSQIVNDFQKGDIAEGYSVSREKKESFPLTVTSAQKNPTAFYLCASSRDRAYEQYFGPGTRLTVT.

The chain is built from TRBV18 and TRBJ1-1; no clear D. The CDR3 covers 13 residues. V was pared by 2 bases and J by 6 bases, with 10 bases between. From germline, CDR1 is KGHSH and CDR2 LQKENI. The CDR3: CASSPSQVAEAFF. DNA for the CDR3: TGTGCCAGCTCACCAAGTCAGGTGGCTGAAGCTTTCTTT.

The gene calls are TRBV28 and TRBJ2-5, with 9 bases fitting TRBD2. The germline V gene has CDR1 MDHEN and CDR2 SYDVKM. V lost 4 bases and J lost 4; bases outside the gene matches: 13. CDR3 length equals 17 residues. This CDR3 is CASSSPLGSGGLETQYF. CDR3 sequence (DNA): TGTGCCAGCAGTTCGCCCCTAGGGAGCGGGGGGTTAGAGACCCAGTACTTC.

V gene TRBV4-2 combines with J gene TRBJ1-1; TRBD1 aligns across 9 bases. There are 14 residues in the CDR3. The ends lost 4 bases at V and 4 bases at J; junction bases unmatched: 4. Germline-derived CDR1 and CDR2 are LGHNA and YNFKEQ. The CDR3 loop is CASSLQGASTEAFF. Here the CDR3 DNA reads TGTGCCAGCAGCCTACAGGGGGCAAGCACTGAAGCTTTCTTT.

V and J are TRBV2 and TRBJ1-2, with D hard to call. Germline V lookup: CDR1 SNHLY, CDR2 FYNNEI. The V and J ends lost 7 bases and 4 bases respectively, with 16 bases between them. This CDR3 is built from 14 residues. Here the CDR3 DNA reads TGTGCCAGCACTACTGGTGTCCAGCGCTATGGCTACACCTTC. This codes for CASTTGVQRYGYTF.

J is TRBJ2-7 and V is TRBV27; 8 bases line up with TRBD2. This CDR3 region has 15 residues. Trimming took 0 bases from V and 2 from J; bases not matched to a gene: 3. The germline V gene has CDR1 MNHEY and CDR2 SMNVEV (reference sequence). This CDR3 reads CASSLSAGGTYEQYF. The CDR3 region has the DNA TGTGCCAGCAGTTTATCCGCGGGGGGTACCTACGAGCAGTACTTC.

This sequence joins TRBV20-1 and TRBJ1-1, with D hard to call. Trimming removed 6 bases at V and 6 bases at J, with 11 bases between. There are 11 residues in the CDR3. Per the germline V gene, CDR1 is DFQATT and CDR2 is SNEGSKA (reference sequence). DNA of the CDR3: TGCAGTGCACCCGTTGAGCCTGAAGCTTTCTTT. Protein sequence: CSAPVEPEAFF.

This chain joins TRBV5-8 and TRBJ2-7, with 8 bases matching TRBD1. This CDR3 comprises 14 residues. Trimming removed 2 bases from V and 2 bases from J; junction bases left unmatched: 3. Germline V gene data show CDR1 as SGHTS and CDR2 as YDEGEE. The CDR3 region has the DNA TGTGCCAGCAGCTTTTTGGACAGGGCCTACGAGCAGTACTTC. Protein sequence: CASSFLDRAYEQYF.

The table lists this clone with a few counts. The chain joins TRBV7-9 to TRBJ1-2; 8 bases are a match to TRBD1. This CDR3 spans 13 amino acids. Germline CDR1 reads SEHNR; CDR2 reads FQNEAQ (reference sequence). Trimming at V came to 5 bases and at J to 4 bases, leaving 3 bases not matched to a gene. The CDR3 sequence: CASSRTGIYGYTF. The DNA for the CDR3 is TGTGCCAGCAGCCGGACAGGGATCTATGGCTACACCTTC.

The chain has TRBV11-2 and TRBJ2-5, with 7 bases fitting TRBD2. This CDR3 has 19 residues. The germline CDR1 and CDR2 sequences are SGHAT and FQNNGV. The V segment lost 5 bases and the J segment 5 bases; nucleotides outside the gene matches: 23. CDR3 DNA: TGTGCCAGCAGCACGAACCCTTCCCGGGGAGGGGTCCCTCAGGAGACCCAGTACTTC. Amino acids: CASSTNPSRGGVPQETQYF.

The V and J genes are TRBV9 and TRBJ2-3, with 7 positions matching TRBD2. The V segment lost 0 bases and the J segment 3 bases; nucleotides outside the gene matches: 7. The CDR3 runs to 16 residues. CDR1 is SGDLS, CDR2 YYNGEE, per germline. The CDR3 nucleotides read TGTGCCAGCAGCGTAGGAGGCGGGAGAGGAACAGATACGCAGTATTTT. This encodes CASSVGGGRGTDTQYF.

The chain recombines TRBV27 with TRBJ2-3, with D tentatively TRBD2 (6 bases). Trimming took off 6 bases at V and 4 bases at J, with 17 bases between the two ends. Germline V gene sequence: CDR1 MNHEY, CDR2 SMNVEV (reference sequence). There are 15 residues in the CDR3. The CDR3 region is CASRLGSGSSDTQYF. CDR3 nucleotides: TGTGCCAGCAGACTGGGTAGCGGCTCCTCAGATACGCAGTATTTT.

In regard to this clone: A much larger clone sits a single nucleotide away, making a read error possible. Different DNA sequences within this sample yield the same CDR3. This chain joins TRBV6-5 and TRBJ2-7, with TRBD1 identical over 8 bases. The CDR3 extends over 14 amino acids. The germline gives CDR1 MNHEY, CDR2 SVGAGI. The CDR3 loop is CASARQGMNYEQYF. CDR3 sequence (DNA): TGTGCCAGCGCACGACAGGGGATGAACTACGAGCAATACTTC.

V usage is TRBV28 and J usage is TRBJ2-6, with 11 bases identical to TRBD1. CDR1 MDHEN and CDR2 SYDVKM come from the germline V gene. This CDR3 is built from 18 residues. The V gene end was trimmed by 8 bases and the J gene end by 2 bases; junction bases not matched to a gene: 11. The CDR3 loop is CASRSPGQGVAGANVLTF. In DNA form, the CDR3 reads TGTGCCAGCCGAAGCCCGGGACAGGGGGTTGCTGGGGCCAACGTCCTGACTTTC.

The chain uses TRBV2 and TRBJ2-7; no reliable D call. The V gene's germline CDR1 is SNHLY and CDR2 FYNNEI. Trimming stripped 8 bases from V and 2 bases from J, with 10 bases between. This CDR3 is 12 amino acids long. The CDR3 DNA reads TGTGCCAGCGGCGCGGTTCCCTACGAGCAGTACTTC. Its protein is CASGAVPYEQYF.

As DNA, the CDR3 is TGTGCTTCAAACGTAGGGACAGGGCCCTCCTACGAGCAGTACTTC. Amino acid sequence: CASNVGTGPSYEQYF. V is TRBV11-2 and J is TRBJ2-7; 9 nucleotides match TRBD1. The CDR3 extends over 15 amino acids. The germline V gene encodes CDR1 SGHAT and CDR2 FQNNGV.

V and J are TRBV11-2 and TRBJ2-4; maybe TRBD2 (7 bases). Per the germline V gene, CDR1 is SGHAT and CDR2 is FQNNGV. Trimming pared 4 bases from V and 0 bases from J, leaving 16 bases between. This CDR3 is built from 17 residues. The CDR3 DNA is TGTGCCAGCAGCTATTGGCGGGGGCCGTTAGCCAAAAACATTCAGTACTTC. It is translated as CASSYWRGPLAKNIQYF.

The chain couples TRBV5-4 to TRBJ2-2, with D maybe TRBD2 (5 bases). Germline V gene lookup returns CDR1 SGHNT and CDR2 YYREEE (reference sequence). Trimming pared 3 bases from V and 3 bases from J, leaving 9 bases between. The CDR3 is 14 amino acids. The CDR3 region has the DNA TGTGCCAGCAGCTGGACTGCTTACACCGGGGAGCTGTTTTTT. Amino acids: CASSWTAYTGELFF. The complete variable domain, with remaining parts taken from reference TRBV5-4 and TRBJ2-2, reads ETGVTQSPTHLIKTRGQQVTLRCSSQSGHNTVSWYQQALGQGPQFIFQYYREEENGRGNFPPRFSGLQFPNYSSELNVNALELDDSALYLCASSWTAYTGELFFGEGSRLTVL.

V gene TRBV21-1 combines with J gene TRBJ2-5; TRBD2, as called in the table, went unchecked against the DNA. TRBV21-1 is a pseudogene. The CDR3 has 17 amino acids. This CDR3 reads CASSNKSPREEKETQYF. The CDR3 bases are TGTGCCAGCAGCAACAAATCGCCTCGCGAGGAAAAAGAGACCCAGTACTTC.

The chain joins TRBV5-1 to TRBJ2-1; the D gene is possibly TRBD1 (5 bases). CDR1 SGHRS and CDR2 YFSETQ come from the germline V gene. V shed 3 bases and J shed 5 bases, with 15 bases lying between them. The CDR3 extends over 15 amino acids. CDR3 protein: CASSWTTLSNNEQFF. DNA for the CDR3: TGCGCCAGCAGCTGGACAACATTGTCAAACAATGAGCAGTTCTTC.

The chain combines TRBV11-2 with TRBJ1-1; possibly TRBD1 for D (5 bases). CDR1 and CDR2 from the germline V gene are SGHAT and FQNNGV. Trimming removed 5 bases from V and 0 bases from J, with 13 bases in between. The CDR3 runs to 15 residues. The CDR3 sequence is CASSLLQAVNTEAFF. CDR3 in DNA: TGTGCCAGCAGCCTTTTACAGGCGGTGAACACTGAAGCTTTCTTT.

The V gene is TRBV23-1, the J gene TRBJ2-7; D uncertain. TRBV23-1 is annotated as an ORF whose role is uncertain. CDR3 length equals 12 residues. V was trimmed by 4 bases and J by 2 bases, leaving 6 bases between them. The CDR3 is CASSLQTYEQYF. The CDR3 DNA follows: TGCGCCAGCAGTCTTCAGACCTACGAGCAGTACTTC.

The chain combines TRBV2 with TRBJ2-1, with TRBD2 as a possible D gene (6 bases). Germline lookup yields CDR1 SNHLY and CDR2 FYNNEI. This CDR3 is 16 amino acids long. Trimming shortened V by 3 bases and J by 8 bases, and 20 bases separated the two germline ends. The CDR3 loop is CASSDGRPPGSDEQFF. CDR3 DNA sequence: TGTGCCAGCAGTGACGGCAGGCCCCCCGGGAGCGATGAGCAGTTCTTC. The variable domain in full, with the rest retrieved from reference TRBV2 and TRBJ2-1, is EPEVTQTPSHQVTQMGQEVILRCVPISNHLYFYWYRQILGQKVEFLVSFYNNEISEKSEIFDDQFSVERPDGSNFTLKIRSTKLEDSAMYFCASSDGRPPGSDEQFFGPGTRLTVL.

The chain couples TRBV27 to TRBJ2-2; 8 nucleotides agree with TRBD1. Trimming cost V 5 bases and J 5 bases; bases outside gene matches: 4. This CDR3 has 14 residues. Germline V gene lookup returns CDR1 MNHEY and CDR2 SMNVEV (reference sequence). CDR3 residues: CASSPGGRTGELFF. The CDR3 bases are TGTGCCAGCAGTCCAGGGGGCCGGACCGGGGAGCTGTTTTTT.

This clone was found once. V is TRBV9 and J is TRBJ1-3; maybe TRBD1 (5 bases). This CDR3 has 14 residues. Trimming removed 4 bases from V and 0 bases from J, with 8 bases in between. Germline CDR1 SGDLS, CDR2 YYNGEE. Here the CDR3 reads CASSTTVSGNTIYF. The CDR3 nucleotides read TGTGCCAGCAGCACGACAGTCTCTGGAAACACCATATATTTT.

The chain employs TRBV13 and TRBJ1-1, with D perhaps TRBD1 (5 bases). CDR1 PRHDT and CDR2 FYEKMQ come from the germline V gene (reference sequence). The CDR3 is 16 residues long. The V gene lost 8 bases and the J gene lost 6 bases, with 25 bases spanning the gap. The CDR3, as DNA: TGTGCCAGCCGACCTACGTGGCAGGGCTCGGGGGCTGAAGCTTTCTTT. Protein sequence: CASRPTWQGSGAEAFF.